The 10 T cell receptor beta chains below were found in one sample sequenced in a study of human T cells and chemical hapten exposure (dated by TCRdb to the early 2020s). The time point label, as the study defines it: patch test 2, 6 weeks after DPC sensitization. In light of the paper, this sample's treatment or condition label describes: therapeutic diphenylcyclopropenone sensitization with weekly scalp DPC. Total RNA was isolated from unfractionated whole blood collected in Tempus Blood RNA tubes. Libraries were prepared through RACE. Instrument on record: NextSeq 500. TCRdb itself trimmed the public reads at Q25 with fastp, ran MiXCR and retained productive beta chains. Identical CDR3 proteins give one entry, which carries the most common genes and DNA. Counted in this sample were 35,000 to 50,000 distinct CDR3 sequences; approximately 9.5% of them appeared once. Around 15% of the sample is taken by the ten largest.

The specimen comprised whole blood, sampled in connection with sensitization to the hapten diphenylcyclopropenone (DPC). The receptors originated from a woman aged 25 to 39 with alopecia areata. Some clones in this sample may be carry-over from other donors' samples.

This chain links TRBV10-3 with TRBJ2-7; a possible D gene is TRBD2 (7 bases). This CDR3 has 14 amino acids. The V gene lost 4 bases and the J gene lost 1 base, with 11 bases spanning the gap. Germline CDR1 reads ENHRY; CDR2 reads SYGVKD. Here the CDR3 reads CAISGGGKSYEQYF. In DNA form, the CDR3 reads TGTGCCATCAGTGGGGGGGGCAAGTCCTACGAGCAGTACTTC.

The V call is TRBV5-4, the J call TRBJ1-4; no reliable D call. Germline CDR1 SGHNT, CDR2 YYREEE (reference sequence). The CDR3 is 13 amino acids. Trimming stripped 5 bases from V and 8 bases from J, with 13 bases between. In nucleotides, the CDR3 is TGTGCCAGCAGTACCGGGAGGAGGGAAAAACTGTTTTTT. It codes for CASSTGRREKLFF.

This clonotype has more than one count but fewer than ten. The chain has TRBV5-6 and TRBJ2-5, with D perhaps TRBD1 (6 bases). Germline V gives CDR1 SGHDT, CDR2 YYEEEE. With 0 bases removed from V and 5 bases from J, the gap between germline ends came to 11 bases. The CDR3 is 14 amino acids. CDR3: CASSLGSGVETQYF. CDR3 sequence (DNA): TGTGCCAGCAGCTTGGGTTCAGGGGTGGAGACCCAGTACTTC.

The rearrangement joins TRBV4-3 to TRBJ2-1, with 10 positions matching TRBD2. Germline-derived CDR1 and CDR2 are LGHNA and YSLEER. The CDR3 is made up of 18 amino acids. Trimming took 3 bases from V and 1 from J; bases not matched to a gene: 9. The CDR3 coding sequence is TGCGCCAGCAGCCAGGATCGACTAGCGGGTCTTTCCTACAATGAGCAGTTCTTC. Residues: CASSQDRLAGLSYNEQFF.

This clonotype appeared many times. The CDR3 loop is CASSPRGGNEQFF. The CDR3, as DNA: TGCGCCAGCAGCCCAAGGGGCGGGAATGAGCAGTTCTTC. This rearrangement joins TRBV4-3 to TRBJ2-1; possibly TRBD1 or TRBD2 for D (5 bases each). Looked up from germline, CDR1 is LGHNA and CDR2 is YSLEER. Trimming shortened V by 4 bases and J by 7 bases, and 11 bases separated the two germline ends. The length of the CDR3 is 13 residues.

Regarding this clonotype: Given a much more abundant clone one base away, this may be a read error. The chain is built from TRBV12-3 or TRBV12-4 and TRBJ2-1; possible D gene TRBD1, 6 bases. The CDR3 runs 14 residues. CDR3 residues: CVSLRGGSYNEQFF. CDR3 sequence (DNA): TGTGTCAGCCTGAGAGGGGGCTCCTACAATGAGCAGTTCTTC.

The table lists this clonotype with a few counts. V gene TRBV6-2 or TRBV6-3 combines with J gene TRBJ2-7, with a tentative D call TRBD1 (6 bases). Germline V gene data show CDR1 as MNHEY and CDR2 as SVGEGT. With 7 bases removed from V and 2 bases from J, the gap between germline ends came to 12 bases. This CDR3 has 13 amino acids. The CDR3 reads CASTRTVAYEQYF. The CDR3, as DNA: TGTGCCAGCACCCGGACAGTAGCCTACGAGCAGTACTTC.

This clonotype was observed a few times. The chain carries TRBV7-2 and TRBJ1-1; D gene ambiguous. CDR1 is SGHTA, CDR2 FQGNSA, per germline. The CDR3 extends over 13 amino acids. V dropped 0 bases and J dropped 5 bases, with 7 bases sitting between them. The CDR3 DNA reads TGTGCCAGCAGCTTAGCGGGCCAGACTGAAGCTTTCTTT. Its translation is CASSLAGQTEAFF.

There are many counts of this clonotype. The chain couples TRBV7-9 to TRBJ2-7; either TRBD1 or TRBD2 may supply D (5 bases each). Germline CDR1 SEHNR, CDR2 FQNEAQ (reference sequence). Trimming removed 6 bases from V and 0 bases from J, with 15 bases in between. This CDR3 is 15 amino acids long. The CDR3, as DNA: TGTGCCAGCAGTTCATCCGGGACGGACTCCTACGAGCAGTACTTC. This gives the protein CASSSSGTDSYEQYF.

The chain uses TRBV29-1 and TRBJ2-1; the D gene is possibly TRBD1 (6 bases). The CDR3 is made up of 13 amino acids. The germline V and J ends were trimmed by 7 bases and 2 bases, with 12 bases remaining between them. CDR1 SQVTM and CDR2 ANQGSEA come from the germline V gene. CDR3 amino acids: CSARGHAYNEQFF. Written as DNA, the CDR3 is TGCAGCGCCAGGGGACATGCCTACAATGAGCAGTTCTTC.